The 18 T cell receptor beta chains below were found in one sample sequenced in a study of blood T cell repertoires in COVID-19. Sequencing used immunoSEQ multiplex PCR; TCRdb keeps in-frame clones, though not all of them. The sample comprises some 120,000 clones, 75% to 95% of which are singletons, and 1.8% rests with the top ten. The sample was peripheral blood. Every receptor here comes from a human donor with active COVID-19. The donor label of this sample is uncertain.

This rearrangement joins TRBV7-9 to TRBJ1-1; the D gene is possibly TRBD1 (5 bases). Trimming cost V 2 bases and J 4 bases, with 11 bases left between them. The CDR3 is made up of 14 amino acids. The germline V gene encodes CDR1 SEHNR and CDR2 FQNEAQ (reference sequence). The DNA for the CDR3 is TGTGCCAGCAGCTTAAGGCAGGGAGGCACTGAAGCTTTCTTT. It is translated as CASSLRQGGTEAFF.

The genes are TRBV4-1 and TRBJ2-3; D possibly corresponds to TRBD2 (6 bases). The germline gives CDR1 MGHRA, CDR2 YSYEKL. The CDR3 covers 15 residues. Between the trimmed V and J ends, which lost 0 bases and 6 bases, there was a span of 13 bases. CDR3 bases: TGCGCCAGCAGCCAAGATTCCCTAGCGAGGGATACGCAGTATTTT. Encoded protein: CASSQDSLARDTQYF.

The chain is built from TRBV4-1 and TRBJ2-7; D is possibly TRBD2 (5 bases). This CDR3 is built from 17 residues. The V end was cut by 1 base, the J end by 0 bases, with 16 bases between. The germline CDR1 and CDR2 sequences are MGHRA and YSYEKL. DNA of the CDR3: TGCGCCAGCAGCCAAGGGGCTCCAGCGGCCAGCTCCTACGAGCAGTACTTC. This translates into CASSQGAPAASSYEQYF.

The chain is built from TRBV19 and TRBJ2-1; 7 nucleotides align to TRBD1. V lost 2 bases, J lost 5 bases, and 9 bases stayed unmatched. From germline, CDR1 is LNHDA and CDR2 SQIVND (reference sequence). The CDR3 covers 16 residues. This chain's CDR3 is CASSINRGTEHNEQFF. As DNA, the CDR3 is TGTGCCAGTAGTATAAATAGGGGGACAGAGCACAATGAGCAGTTCTTC.

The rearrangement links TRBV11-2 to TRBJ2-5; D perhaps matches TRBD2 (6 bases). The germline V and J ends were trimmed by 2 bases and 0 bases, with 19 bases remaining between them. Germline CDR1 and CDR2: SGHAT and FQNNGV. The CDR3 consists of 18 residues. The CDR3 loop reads CASSLSAGRSPYQETQYF. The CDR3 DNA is TGTGCCAGCAGCTTATCTGCGGGGAGGTCCCCGTACCAAGAGACCCAGTACTTC. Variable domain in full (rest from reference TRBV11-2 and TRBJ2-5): EAGVAQSPRYKIIEKRQSVAFWCNPISGHATLYWYQQILGQGPKLLIQFQNNGVVDDSQLPKDRFSAERLKGVDSTLKIQPAKLEDSAVYLCASSLSAGRSPYQETQYFGPGTRLLVL.

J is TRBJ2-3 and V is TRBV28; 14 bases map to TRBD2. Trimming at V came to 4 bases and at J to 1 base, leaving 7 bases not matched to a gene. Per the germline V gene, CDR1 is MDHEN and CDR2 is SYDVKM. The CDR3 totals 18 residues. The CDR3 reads CASSWTSGGFIGTDTQYF. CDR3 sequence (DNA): TGTGCCAGCAGTTGGACTAGCGGGGGGTTCATTGGCACAGATACGCAGTATTTT.

The CDR3 DNA follows: TGTGCCAGCTCACCAGTGGAGACAGGGGGCGGGAAGCCCCAGCATTTT. Encoded protein: CASSPVETGGGKPQHF. The rearrangement uses TRBV18 and TRBJ1-5; 10 nucleotides align to TRBD1. The CDR3 is 16 residues long. Germline assignment: CDR1 KGHSH and CDR2 LQKENI. J was trimmed by 8 bases and V by 2 bases; bases with no gene match: 9.

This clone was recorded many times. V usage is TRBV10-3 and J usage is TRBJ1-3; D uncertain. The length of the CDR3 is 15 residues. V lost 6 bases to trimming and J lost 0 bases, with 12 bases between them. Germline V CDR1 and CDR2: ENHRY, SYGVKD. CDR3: CAIRGAAGSGNTIYF. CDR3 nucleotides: TGTGCCATCAGAGGAGCCGCGGGCTCTGGAAACACCATATATTTT.

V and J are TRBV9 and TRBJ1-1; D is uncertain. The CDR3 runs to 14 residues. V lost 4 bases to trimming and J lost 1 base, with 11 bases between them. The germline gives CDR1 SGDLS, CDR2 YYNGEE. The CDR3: CASSQVPENTEAFF. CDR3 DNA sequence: TGTGCCAGCAGCCAGGTCCCCGAGAACACTGAAGCTTTCTTT.

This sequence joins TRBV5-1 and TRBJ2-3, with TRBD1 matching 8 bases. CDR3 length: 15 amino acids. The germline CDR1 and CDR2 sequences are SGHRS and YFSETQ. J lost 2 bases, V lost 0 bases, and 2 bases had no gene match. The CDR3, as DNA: TGCGCCAGCAGCTTGGCGGGACAGGACACAGATACGCAGTATTTT. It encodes CASSLAGQDTDTQYF.

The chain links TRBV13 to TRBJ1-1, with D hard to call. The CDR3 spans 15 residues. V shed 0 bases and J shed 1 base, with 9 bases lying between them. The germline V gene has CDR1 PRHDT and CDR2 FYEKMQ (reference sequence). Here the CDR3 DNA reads TGTGCCAGCAGCTTAGGCCTGGTCGGGAACACTGAAGCTTTCTTT. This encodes CASSLGLVGNTEAFF.

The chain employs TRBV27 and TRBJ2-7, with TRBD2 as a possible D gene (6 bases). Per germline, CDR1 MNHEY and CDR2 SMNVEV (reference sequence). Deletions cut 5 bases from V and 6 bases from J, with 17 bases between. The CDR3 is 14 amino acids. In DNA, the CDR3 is TGTGCCAGCAGTCCGGGGACTGCCTGGGTCGAGCAGTACTTC. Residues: CASSPGTAWVEQYF.

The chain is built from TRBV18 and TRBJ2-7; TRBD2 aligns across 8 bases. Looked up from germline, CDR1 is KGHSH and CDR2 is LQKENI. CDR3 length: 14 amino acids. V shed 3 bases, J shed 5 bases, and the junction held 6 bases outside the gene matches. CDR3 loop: CASSPGGGPDEQYF. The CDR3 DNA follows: TGTGCCAGCTCACCGGGCGGGGGGCCGGACGAGCAGTACTTC.

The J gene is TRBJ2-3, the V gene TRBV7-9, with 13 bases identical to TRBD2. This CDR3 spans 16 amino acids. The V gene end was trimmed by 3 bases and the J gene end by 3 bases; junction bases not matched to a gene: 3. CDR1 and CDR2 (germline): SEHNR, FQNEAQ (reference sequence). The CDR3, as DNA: TGTGCCAGCAGCTTCCGGACTAGCGGGGGAACAGATACGCAGTATTTT. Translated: CASSFRTSGGTDTQYF.

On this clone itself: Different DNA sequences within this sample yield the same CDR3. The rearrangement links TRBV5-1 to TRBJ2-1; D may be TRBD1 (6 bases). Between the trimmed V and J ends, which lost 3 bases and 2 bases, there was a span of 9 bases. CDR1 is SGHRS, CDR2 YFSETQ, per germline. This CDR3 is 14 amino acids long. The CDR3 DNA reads TGCGCCAGCAGCTCACAGGGCCCCTACAATGAGCAGTTCTTC. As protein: CASSSQGPYNEQFF.

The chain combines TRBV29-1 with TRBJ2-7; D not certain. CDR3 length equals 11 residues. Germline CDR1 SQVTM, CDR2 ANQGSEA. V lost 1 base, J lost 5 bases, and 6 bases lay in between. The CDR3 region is CSVEARNEQYF. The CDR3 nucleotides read TGCAGCGTTGAAGCCCGTAACGAGCAGTACTTC.

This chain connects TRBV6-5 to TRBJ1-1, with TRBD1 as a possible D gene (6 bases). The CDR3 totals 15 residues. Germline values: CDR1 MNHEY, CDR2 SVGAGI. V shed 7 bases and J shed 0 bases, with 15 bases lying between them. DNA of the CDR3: TGTGCCAGCATCAAAAGGGGGGGCATGAACACTGAAGCTTTCTTT. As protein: CASIKRGGMNTEAFF.

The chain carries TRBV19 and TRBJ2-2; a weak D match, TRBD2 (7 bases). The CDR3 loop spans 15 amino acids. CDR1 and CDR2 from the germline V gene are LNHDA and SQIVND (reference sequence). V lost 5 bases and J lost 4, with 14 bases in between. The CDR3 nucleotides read TGTGCCAGTAGTGTCACAGGGACTATCACCGGGGAGCTGTTTTTT. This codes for CASSVTGTITGELFF.